This TCR beta chain was found in a study of regulatory T cells in long-lasting Graves disease. Time point noted: persistent/refractory GD, antithyroid drugs over 5 years with positive TRAb. TCR sequences were obtained from RNA taken from PBMCs. The authors diagnosed Graves' disease using American Thyroid Association guidelines. Arm-PCR of CDR3 regions and iRepertoire HTBI primers were used to build TCR beta libraries. A single record per CDR3 protein comes from TCRdb applying MiXCR to the multiplex PCR reads. The sample shows a few hundred thousand distinct CDR3 sequences, about a quarter of them seen only once. This clonotype was seen more than once but under ten times. Sequencing used peripheral blood mononuclear cells (PBMCs), obtained when the disease was refractory, from a patient treated with antithyroid drugs. This receptor was obtained from a female donor with Graves disease.

The CDR3 coding sequence is TGTGCCAGCAGCCCCCACCCCGGGACAGTTTCCAATGAGCAGTTCTTC. As protein: CASSPHPGTVSNEQFF. This chain joins TRBV12-3 or TRBV12-4 and TRBJ2-1; 7 nucleotides match TRBD1. V was clipped by 6 bases and J by 6 bases; unmatched bases: 14. The CDR3 runs 16 residues.